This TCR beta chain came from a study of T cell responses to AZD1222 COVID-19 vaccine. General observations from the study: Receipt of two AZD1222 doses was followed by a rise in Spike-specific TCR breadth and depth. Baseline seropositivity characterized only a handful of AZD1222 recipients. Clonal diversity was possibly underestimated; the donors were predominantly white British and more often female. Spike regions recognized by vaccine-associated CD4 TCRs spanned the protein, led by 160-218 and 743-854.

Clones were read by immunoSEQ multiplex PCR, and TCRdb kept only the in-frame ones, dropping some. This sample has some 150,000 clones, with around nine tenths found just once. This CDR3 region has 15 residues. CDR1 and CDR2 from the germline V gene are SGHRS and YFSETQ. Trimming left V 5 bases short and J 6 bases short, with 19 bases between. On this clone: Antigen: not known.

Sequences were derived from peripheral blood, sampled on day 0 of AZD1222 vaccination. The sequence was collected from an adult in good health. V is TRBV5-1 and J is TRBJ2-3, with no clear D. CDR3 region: CASSSRERSSDTQYF. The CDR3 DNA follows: TGCGCCAGCAGTTCAAGAGAGAGGAGTTCCGATACGCAGTATTTT.